This entry concerns a single T cell receptor beta chain. Its antigen is currently unknown. One base separates it from a far larger clone, so it is likely a read error. The data were taken from a study of T cell responses to AZD1222 COVID-19 vaccine. Study observations and caveats: After two AZD1222 doses, spike-specific TCR breadth and depth rose versus day 0. Repertoire sampling was restricted to post-peak T cell response timepoints.

Second-dose intervals near 4 or 12 weeks were combined. V gave up 3 bases and J gave up 4 bases, with 8 bases separating them. This CDR3 spans 13 amino acids. Sequencing used immunoSEQ multiplex PCR; TCRdb keeps in-frame clones, though not all of them. The profile covers 100,000 to 150,000 clones, with approximately 82% appearing a single time and about 28% taken by the ten largest. The sample was peripheral blood, taken 28 days after the second AZD1222 dose. The source is an adult who received the AZD1222 COVID-19 vaccine. This chain uses TRBV12-3 or TRBV12-4 with TRBJ2-3; tentatively, D is TRBD2 (6 bases). The CDR3 loop reads CASSFPGADTQYF. Here the CDR3 DNA reads TGTGCCAGCAGTTTCCCGGGGGCAGATACGCAGTATTTT.